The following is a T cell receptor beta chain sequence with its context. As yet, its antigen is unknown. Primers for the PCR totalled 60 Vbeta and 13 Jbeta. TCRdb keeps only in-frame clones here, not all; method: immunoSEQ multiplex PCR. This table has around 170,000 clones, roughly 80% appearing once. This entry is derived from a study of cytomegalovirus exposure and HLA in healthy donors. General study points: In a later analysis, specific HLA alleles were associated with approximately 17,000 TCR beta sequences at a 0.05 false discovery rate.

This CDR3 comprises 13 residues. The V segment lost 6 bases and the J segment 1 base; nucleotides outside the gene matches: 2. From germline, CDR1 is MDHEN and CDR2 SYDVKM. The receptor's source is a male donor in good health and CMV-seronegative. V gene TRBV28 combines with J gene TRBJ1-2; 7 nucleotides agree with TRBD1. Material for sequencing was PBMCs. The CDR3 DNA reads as TGTGCCAGCAGACAGGGGATTAACTATGGCTACACCTTC. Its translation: CASRQGINYGYTF.